Below, 5 T cell receptor beta chains from the same sample are listed, as sequenced in a study of human T cells and chemical hapten exposure (TCRdb year 2021). Per the publication, the time point label means: healthy volunteer bleed at 6 weeks. Total RNA was extracted from unfractionated whole blood collected in Tempus Blood RNA tubes. Receptor libraries were prepared by RACE. The instrument was a NextSeq 500. The public reads were quality trimmed at Q25 with fastp and then assembled into clones with MiXCR by TCRdb, keeping productive beta chains. Rows matching on CDR3 protein sequence are summarized as one entry with the most common DNA and genes. The sample table records more than 60,000 distinct CDR3 sequences; over 6.5% of these occur just once. The top ten clones comprise approximately 1.5% of the sample. The sequenced sample was whole blood. The receptors stem from a male donor in good health. Some clones in this sample may be carry-over from other donors' samples.

The CDR3 coding sequence is TGTGCCAGCAGTGAGGGGAGGGGGCTTAGCAATCAGCCCCAGCATTTT. Translation gives CASSEGRGLSNQPQHF. The chain links TRBV6-4 to TRBJ1-5, with 7 bases that match TRBD1. Germline loops: CDR1 MRHNA, CDR2 SNTAGT. Germline trimming cut 3 bases from V and 0 bases from J; bases unmatched to any gene: 5. There are 16 residues in the CDR3.

V usage is TRBV6-5 and J usage is TRBJ1-6; no clear D. The CDR3 runs to 14 residues. Germline V gene lookup returns CDR1 MNHEY and CDR2 SVGAGI. The germline V and J ends were trimmed by 0 bases and 4 bases, with 4 bases remaining between them. The chain's CDR3 is CASSYSAYNSPLHF. The CDR3 DNA reads as TGTGCCAGCAGTTACTCAGCTTATAATTCACCCCTCCACTTT.

This clonotype was seen a few times. This sequence joins TRBV6-5 and TRBJ1-1; TRBD1 is a possible D gene (5 bases). The V end lost 4 bases, the J end lost 5 bases, and 14 bases lay between the germline ends. Per germline, CDR1 MNHEY and CDR2 SVGAGI. This CDR3 contains 14 residues. The CDR3 DNA reads TGTGCCAGCAGTTCCCCGGGGGGAGGGACTGAAGCTTTCTTT. Amino acids: CASSSPGGGTEAFF.

The V gene is TRBV12-3 or TRBV12-4, the J gene TRBJ1-4, with 8 bases identical to TRBD1. V was clipped by 5 bases and J by 7 bases; unmatched bases: 6. The CDR3 contains 14 residues. CDR3: CASSPGQGGEKLFF. DNA for the CDR3: TGTGCCAGCAGTCCAGGACAGGGCGGTGAAAAACTGTTTTTT.

In this sample, this clonotype turned up a few times. The CDR3 DNA follows: TGCAGTGCTAGCGGCGGAAATAGCAATCAGCCCCAGCATTTT. Translated: CSASGGNSNQPQHF. The gene calls are TRBV20-1 and TRBJ1-5; D gene unclear. Germline CDR1 is DFQATT and CDR2 is SNEGSKA (reference sequence). V gave up 3 bases and J gave up 0 bases, with 9 bases separating them. The CDR3 runs to 14 residues.